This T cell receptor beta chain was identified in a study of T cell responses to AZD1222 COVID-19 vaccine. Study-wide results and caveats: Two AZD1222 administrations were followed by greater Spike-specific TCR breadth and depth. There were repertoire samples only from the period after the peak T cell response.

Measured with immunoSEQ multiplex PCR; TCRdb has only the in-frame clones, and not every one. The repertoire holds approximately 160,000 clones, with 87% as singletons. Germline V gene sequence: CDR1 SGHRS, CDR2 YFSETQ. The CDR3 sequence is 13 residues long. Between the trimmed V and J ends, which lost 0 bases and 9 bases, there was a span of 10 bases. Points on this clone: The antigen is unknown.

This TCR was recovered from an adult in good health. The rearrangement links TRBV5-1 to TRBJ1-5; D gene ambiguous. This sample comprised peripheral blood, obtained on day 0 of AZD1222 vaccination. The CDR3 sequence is CASSLGLSGPQHF. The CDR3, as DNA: TGCGCCAGCAGCTTGGGCCTCTCCGGGCCCCAGCATTTT.